This TCR beta chain came from a study of blood T cell repertoires in COVID-19. Study at large: Collection of acute and convalescent COVID-19 samples took place in the United States, Italy and Spain. Sources were T cells, B-cell-depleted T cells, or PBMCs; the material itself was cDNA or gDNA.

This CDR3 spans 15 amino acids. Germline lookup yields CDR1 SEHNR and CDR2 FQNEAQ (reference sequence). The junction had 18 bases not matched to a gene; V was cut back by 10 bases and J by 7 bases. This clone has only a few counts. In the authors' methods: Nucleated cell number was recorded as an estimate derived from reference gene primer amplification. Produced via immunoSEQ multiplex PCR; TCRdb's table is partial and in-frame only. D and trimming come from the DNA, and the V and J calls and clone size come from that table. The sample has approximately 230,000 clones; roughly 80% are singletons. V is TRBV7-9 and J is TRBJ2-7, with 8 bases fitting TRBD2. The sequencing sample was made of peripheral blood. This receptor was identified in a man older than 75 with acute or convalescent COVID-19. The CDR3 spells CATSSAGGPPGEQYF. The CDR3 coding sequence is TGTGCCACCTCCTCGGCGGGAGGTCCTCCGGGGGAGCAGTACTTC.